This T cell receptor (beta chain) emerged from a study of blood T cell repertoires in COVID-19. Background on the study: Whether acute or convalescent, the COVID-19 samples came from the United States, Italy and Spain. From T cells, B-cell-depleted T cells, or PBMCs came the material, which was cDNA or gDNA.

The CDR3 contains 11 residues. Trimming left V 3 bases short and J 5 bases short, with 5 bases between. As handled by the study authors: Cell counts per sample came from amplifying reference gene primers. Profiled with immunoSEQ multiplex PCR; TCRdb holds only in-frame clones, not every one. The DNA was the basis for D and trimming; V, J and clone size are from that table. This repertoire shows roughly 82,000 clones, around 82% found once; its top ten account for about 17%. The sequenced material came from peripheral blood. The source is an older woman with acute or convalescent COVID-19. The V and J genes are TRBV12-3 or TRBV12-4 and TRBJ2-7; no firm D call. CDR3 sequence (DNA): TGTGCCAGCAGTTTGGCCCACGAGCAGTACTTC. Its translation is CASSLAHEQYF.